Each of the 14 T cell receptor beta chains below was sequenced from the same sample in a study of blood T cells in healthy people across ages. A sample-barcoded 5' primer and a J-beta primer mix were used in a second PCR of roughly 7 to 12 cycles. MiXCR, applied by TCRdb to the 5' RACE reads, yields one record per CDR3 protein. In the table there are some 860,000 distinct CDR3 sequences, approximately 53% of which are singletons. Source material: blood. Receptors originate from a man in his forties or fifties in good health.

The V call is TRBV6-5, the J call TRBJ2-1; 8 bases are a match to TRBD1. The trim removed 0 bases at V and 6 bases at J, leaving 1 base unmatched. The germline V gene has CDR1 MNHEY and CDR2 SVGAGI. The CDR3 runs 14 residues. CDR3 sequence reads: CASSYSDRANEQFF. CDR3 bases: TGTGCCAGCAGTTACTCGGACAGGGCCAATGAGCAGTTCTTC.

The chain has TRBV9 and TRBJ2-5; D not certain. In germline, CDR1 is SGDLS, CDR2 YYNGEE. V was trimmed by 3 bases and J by 1 base, leaving 16 bases between them. The CDR3 consists of 16 residues. Here the CDR3 reads CASSASSAGTQETQYF. Here the CDR3 DNA reads TGTGCCAGCAGCGCCTCATCGGCAGGCACCCAAGAGACCCAGTACTTC. Combining the CDR3 with reference TRBV9 and TRBJ2-5 gives the whole variable domain DSGVTQTPKHLITATGQRVTLRCSPRSGDLSVYWYQQSLDQGLQFLIQYYNGEERAKGNILERFSAQQFPDLHSELNLSSLELGDSALYFCASSASSAGTQETQYFGPGTRLLVL.

The chain links TRBV29-1 to TRBJ2-7; TRBD1 matches at 7 bases. J was trimmed by 2 bases and V by 6 bases; bases with no gene match: 4. The germline V gene has CDR1 SQVTM and CDR2 ANQGSEA. The CDR3 is 12 residues long. CDR3 nucleotide sequence: TGCAGCGTCGGGACAGATCCCTACGAGCAGTACTTC. Translated: CSVGTDPYEQYF.

V and J are TRBV12-5 and TRBJ2-1; 11 bases are a match to TRBD2. This CDR3 contains 14 residues. Per germline, CDR1 LGHNT and CDR2 FRNRAP. J lost 6 bases, V lost 8 bases, and 6 bases had no gene match. CDR3 sequence: CASRLAGGSNEQFF. In DNA, the CDR3 is TGTGCTAGTAGATTAGCGGGAGGGTCCAATGAGCAGTTCTTC.

The chain joins TRBV6-6 to TRBJ2-6, with no clear D. Germline V gene lookup returns CDR1 MNHNY and CDR2 SVGAGI (reference sequence). The CDR3 consists of 16 residues. V was trimmed by 5 bases and J by 0 bases, leaving 11 bases between them. The CDR3 loop is CASSKLKDSGANVLTF. CDR3 sequence (DNA): TGTGCCAGCAGTAAGCTGAAGGACTCTGGGGCCAACGTCCTGACTTTC.

The rearrangement uses TRBV12-3 or TRBV12-4 and TRBJ1-2, with D unresolved. The length of the CDR3 is 13 residues. V lost 5 bases and J 8 bases, leaving 15 bases between the germline ends. CDR3 nucleotides: TGTGCCAGCAGTCAAGTTTCGTCGCACGGCTACACCTTC. It translates to CASSQVSSHGYTF.

In this sample, this clonotype turned up many times. The chain uses TRBV7-3 and TRBJ2-6; 8 bases agree with TRBD2. Germline V gives CDR1 SGHTA, CDR2 FQGTGA. The J segment lost 6 bases and the V segment lost 1 base, leaving 14 bases of the junction unmatched. This CDR3 region has 19 residues. The CDR3 protein is CASSLRSSGSYLEANVLTF. The CDR3 region has the DNA TGTGCCAGCAGCTTAAGGTCTAGCGGGTCCTACCTAGAGGCCAACGTCCTGACTTTC.

The chain employs TRBV20-1 and TRBJ2-2; possible D gene TRBD1, 6 bases. The CDR3 has 16 amino acids. V dropped 2 bases and J dropped 0 bases, with 13 bases sitting between them. Germline CDR1 reads DFQATT; CDR2 reads SNEGSKA (reference sequence). The CDR3 nucleotides read TGCAGTGCTAGACGCCAGGGGCAGTCGAACACCGGGGAGCTGTTTTTT. Translated, it gives CSARRQGQSNTGELFF.

The chain employs TRBV20-1 and TRBJ2-7, with D uncertain. The CDR3 contains 15 residues. Germline assignment: CDR1 DFQATT and CDR2 SNEGSKA (reference sequence). The V gene lost 0 bases and the J gene lost 3 bases, with 15 bases spanning the gap. CDR3 amino acids: CSAREDSGFYYEQYF. CDR3 bases: TGCAGTGCTAGAGAGGATTCTGGGTTCTACTACGAGCAGTACTTC.

This clonotype was seen only a few times. The chain links TRBV20-1 to TRBJ1-1, with D possibly TRBD1 on 5 matching bases. Trimming left V 5 bases short and J 1 base short, with 17 bases between. This CDR3 spans 15 amino acids. Germline CDR1 is DFQATT and CDR2 is SNEGSKA (reference sequence). DNA for the CDR3: TGCAGTGCTGACTCGACAGTCGGTAGGAACACTGAAGCTTTCTTT. Its translation: CSADSTVGRNTEAFF.

V is TRBV11-2 and J is TRBJ2-1; 16 nucleotides agree with TRBD2. This CDR3 is 19 amino acids long. CDR1 is SGHAT and CDR2 is FQNNGV in the germline V gene. The ends lost 3 bases at V and 4 bases at J; junction bases unmatched: 9. The CDR3 reads CASSLGLAGGPVAYNEQFF. The CDR3 nucleotides read TGTGCCAGCAGCTTGGGACTAGCGGGAGGGCCAGTCGCGTACAATGAGCAGTTCTTC.

The chain combines TRBV29-1 with TRBJ1-2, with a possible D match to TRBD1 (6 bases). V was clipped by 4 bases and J by 4 bases, with 10 bases between them. The CDR3 runs 12 residues. Germline CDR1 and CDR2: SQVTM and ANQGSEA. The CDR3 DNA reads TGCAGCGTTGTAGGGGGGCCCTATGGCTACACCTTC. It specifies CSVVGGPYGYTF.

The J gene is TRBJ1-2, the V gene TRBV6-1; the match to TRBD1 covers 7 bases. This CDR3 has 15 amino acids. Per the germline V gene, CDR1 is MNHNS and CDR2 is SASEGT. After removal of 0 bases from V and 7 bases from J, the junction contained 8 bases not matched to a gene. The CDR3 is CASSEAEEGAFGYTF. The CDR3 DNA is TGTGCCAGCAGTGAAGCTGAAGAGGGGGCCTTTGGCTACACCTTC.

This clonotype has more than one count but fewer than ten. The chain recombines TRBV29-1 with TRBJ2-5; no clear D gene. Germline assignment: CDR1 SQVTM and CDR2 ANQGSEA. Trimming removed 1 base from V and 0 bases from J, with 6 bases in between. This CDR3 is 13 amino acids long. CDR3 loop: CSVEGVYQETQYF. The CDR3 nucleotides are TGCAGCGTTGAAGGTGTTTACCAAGAGACCCAGTACTTC.